These 13 T cell receptor beta chains were sequenced from one sample in a study of PD-L1 blockade in urothelial cancer. Indicated time point: pretreatment peripheral blood. Libraries were prepared by immunoSEQ multiplex PCR; TCRdb keeps only in-frame clonotypes and omits some of them. The table records approximately 45,000 clones, approximately 85% of them present only once. The sample was PBMCs, taken around atezolizumab (anti-PD-L1) treatment. Source of these receptors: a man aged 50 to 60 with urothelial cancer.

The chain has TRBV2 and TRBJ1-5; 7 nucleotides match TRBD1. This CDR3 spans 15 amino acids. The V and J ends lost 7 bases and 4 bases, in that order; junction bases with no gene match: 10. Germline-derived CDR1 and CDR2 are SNHLY and FYNNEI. CDR3 in amino acids: CASTGQGDPNQPQHF. DNA of the CDR3: TGTGCCAGCACTGGGCAGGGGGACCCAAATCAGCCCCAGCATTTT.

The J gene is TRBJ1-6, the V gene TRBV5-4; 11 bases align to TRBD1. The CDR3 spans 18 residues. The junction had 9 bases not matched to a gene; V was cut back by 0 bases and J by 7 bases. Germline CDR1 reads SGHNT; CDR2 reads YYREEE (reference sequence). The CDR3 nucleotides read TGTGCCAGCAGCTTGGGGGGGACAGGGGGAAGGGGAAATTCACCCCTCCACTTT. Its protein product is CASSLGGTGGRGNSPLHF.

V and J are TRBV7-9 and TRBJ2-3; D unclear. Germline loops: CDR1 SEHNR, CDR2 FQNEAQ (reference sequence). The CDR3 runs to 13 residues. Trimming stripped 5 bases from V and 4 bases from J, with 10 bases between. As DNA, the CDR3 is TGTGCCAGCAGCCTACCCTCGGCAGATACGCAGTATTTT. Translation gives CASSLPSADTQYF. Complete variable domain (other parts from reference TRBV7-9 and TRBJ2-3): DTGVSQNPRHKITKRGQNVTFRCDPISEHNRLYWYRQTLGQGPEFLTYFQNEAQLEKSRLLSDRFSAERPKGSFSTLEIQRTEQGDSAMYLCASSLPSADTQYFGPGTRLTVL.

The chain links TRBV11-2 to TRBJ2-5; D remains unclear. Germline lookup yields CDR1 SGHAT and CDR2 FQNNGV. With 6 bases removed from V and 2 bases from J, the gap between germline ends came to 10 bases. This CDR3 has 13 residues. The CDR3 here is CASRRQPQETQYF. CDR3 DNA: TGTGCCAGCAGGAGACAACCACAAGAGACCCAGTACTTC.

This sequence joins TRBV19 and TRBJ1-5, with D perhaps matching TRBD1 (5 bases). Germline V gene sequence: CDR1 LNHDA, CDR2 SQIVND (reference sequence). The CDR3 consists of 14 residues. V was trimmed by 8 bases and J by 2 bases, leaving 13 bases between them. The CDR3 reads CASEQAPRNQPQHF. CDR3 DNA sequence: TGTGCCAGTGAACAGGCTCCCCGCAATCAGCCCCAGCATTTT.

The chain couples TRBV7-8 to TRBJ2-2; weak D call: TRBD1 (5 bases). V was cut by 5 bases and J by 4 bases, with 17 bases left in between. The CDR3 consists of 16 residues. The germline V gene encodes CDR1 SGHVS and CDR2 FQNEAQ. CDR3 sequence (DNA): TGTGCCAGCAGCAACGCCAGGGATCCGGGCACCGGGGAGCTGTTTTTT. Its translation is CASSNARDPGTGELFF.

This clone was found once. CDR3 residues: CASTRTSGTYEQYF. CDR3 nucleotides: TGTGCCAGCACCCGGACTAGCGGGACCTACGAGCAGTACTTC. The rearrangement uses TRBV6-1 and TRBJ2-7; 12 positions match TRBD2. Per germline, CDR1 MNHNS and CDR2 SASEGT. V lost 7 bases, J lost 2 bases, and 3 bases stayed unmatched. The CDR3 has 14 amino acids.

CDR3 region: CASEDQETQYF. The CDR3, as DNA: TGTGCCAGCGAGGACCAAGAGACCCAGTACTTC. This chain joins TRBV7-8 and TRBJ2-5; D remains unclear. Germline V lookup: CDR1 SGHVS, CDR2 FQNEAQ. V was trimmed by 8 bases and J by 0 bases, leaving 4 bases between them. This CDR3 region has 11 residues.

The chain joins TRBV4-1 to TRBJ2-1; 10 nucleotides agree with TRBD2. CDR3 size: 16 residues. Unmatched junction bases numbered 14, after V lost 7 bases and J lost 8 bases. From germline, CDR1 is MGHRA and CDR2 YSYEKL. CDR3 in DNA: TGCGCCAGCACCCCTAGCGGGAGAGGCCCGACCGATGAGCAGTTCTTC. Its translation: CASTPSGRGPTDEQFF.

The chain is built from TRBV5-5 and TRBJ1-2; D ambiguous. This CDR3 region has 16 residues. Germline assignment: CDR1 SGHKS and CDR2 YYEKEE (reference sequence). Trimming took 2 bases from V and 0 from J, leaving 14 bases between them. Here the CDR3 DNA reads TGTGCCAGCAGCTTTAAGATTCTGAGAACTAACTATGGCTACACCTTC. Amino acid sequence: CASSFKILRTNYGYTF.

Only one count was recorded for this clone. The chain has TRBV4-1 and TRBJ2-1; no clear D gene. The CDR3 runs 15 residues. Germline loops: CDR1 MGHRA, CDR2 YSYEKL. V was pared by 2 bases and J by 4 bases, with 12 bases between. CDR3 in DNA: TGCGCCAGCAGCCAACTAGGCTTAGGTTACAATGAGCAGTTCTTC. Protein sequence: CASSQLGLGYNEQFF.

This clone has more than one count but fewer than ten. The rearrangement uses TRBV5-1 and TRBJ2-5, with a tentative D call TRBD2 (5 bases). The ends were cut back, 3 bases at V and 4 bases at J, with 10 bases in the middle. CDR1 and CDR2 from the germline V gene are SGHRS and YFSETQ. This CDR3 spans 13 amino acids. CDR3 sequence: CASSSQLGETQYF. CDR3 in DNA: TGCGCCAGCAGCTCCCAACTAGGAGAGACCCAGTACTTC. Drawing the rest from reference TRBV5-1 and TRBJ2-5, the complete variable domain is KAGVTQTPRYLIKTRGQQVTLSCSPISGHRSVSWYQQTPGQGLQFLFEYFSETQRNKGNFPGRFSGRQFSNSRSEMNVSTLELGDSALYLCASSSQLGETQYFGPGTRLLVL.

In nucleotides, the CDR3 is TGCGCCAGCAGCTTGTTGGCAGGGGGAATCTATGGCTACACCTTC. Amino acids: CASSLLAGGIYGYTF. V gene TRBV5-1 combines with J gene TRBJ1-2; 7 bases match TRBD1. Germline assignment: CDR1 SGHRS and CDR2 YFSETQ. The V and J ends lost 1 base and 4 bases, in that order; junction bases with no gene match: 7. The length of the CDR3 is 15 residues.